The 31 T cell receptor beta chains presented below share a single source sample, sequenced in a study of control samples from healthy donors and cancer patients. Profiled with immunoSEQ multiplex PCR; TCRdb holds only in-frame clones, not every one. The top ten clones hold roughly 9.8% of a sample with fewer than 100,000 clones, approximately 78% of them seen once. The specimen sequenced was blood. The receptors originated from a woman aged 60-75 years in good health.

The chain carries TRBV28 and TRBJ2-7; TRBD1 matches 9 bases. J gave up 7 bases and V 5 bases, and 12 bases lay outside the gene matches. This CDR3 is 15 amino acids long. Looked up from germline, CDR1 is MDHEN and CDR2 is SYDVKM. DNA for the CDR3: TGTGCCAGCAGTCGACCCCCGGGACAGGGAGGGGAGCAGTACTTC. It translates to CASSRPPGQGGEQYF.

This clone was seen just once. The chain employs TRBV18 and TRBJ1-2; no reliable D call. Trimming pared 0 bases from V and 6 bases from J, leaving 8 bases between. Germline V CDR1 and CDR2: KGHSH, LQKENI. The length of the CDR3 is 13 residues. The CDR3 region is CASSPPVLDGYTF. The CDR3 nucleotides are TGTGCCAGCTCACCACCTGTGTTAGATGGCTACACCTTC. The variable domain in full, completed from reference TRBV18 and TRBJ1-2, reads NAGVMQNPRHLVRRRGQEARLRCSPMKGHSHVYWYRQLPEEGLKFMVYLQKENIIDESGMPKERFSAEFPKEGPSILRIQQVVRGDSAAYFCASSPPVLDGYTFGSGTRLTVV.

Here the CDR3 DNA reads TGTGCCATCAGCTCGACGTACCAAGAGACCCAGTACTTC. Protein sequence: CAISSTYQETQYF. This chain uses TRBV10-3 with TRBJ2-5; D not certain. CDR1 is ENHRY, CDR2 SYGVKD, per germline. The CDR3 length is 13 residues. V shed 6 bases and J shed 0 bases, with 8 bases lying between them.

The CDR3 DNA reads TGTGCCAGCAGACGAGCCCAGGGCGAGTACAATGAGCAGTTCTTC. Translating gives CASRRAQGEYNEQFF. The chain couples TRBV28 to TRBJ2-1, with D perhaps TRBD1 (5 bases). Trimming removed 6 bases from V and 4 bases from J, with 16 bases in between. The CDR3 length is 15 residues. Germline CDR1 MDHEN, CDR2 SYDVKM. The full variable domain, its missing parts supplied by reference TRBV28 and TRBJ2-1, is DVKVTQSSRYLVKRTGEKVFLECVQDMDHENMFWYRQDPGLGLRLIYFSYDVKMKEKGDIPEGYSVSREKKERFSLILESASTNQTSMYLCASRRAQGEYNEQFFGPGTRLTVL.

This clone was picked up one time. V and J are TRBV14 and TRBJ1-3; possible D gene TRBD1, 6 bases. Trimming shortened V by 5 bases and J by 4 bases, and 18 bases separated the two germline ends. CDR3 length: 16 residues. Looked up from germline, CDR1 is SGHDN and CDR2 is FVKESK. CDR3: CASSSYAGALGNTIYF. The CDR3 nucleotides are TGTGCCAGCAGCTCCTATGCGGGGGCGCTCGGAAACACCATATATTTT.

The chain recombines TRBV7-2 with TRBJ2-6; perhaps TRBD1 as D (6 bases). The CDR3 loop spans 15 amino acids. In germline, CDR1 is SGHTA, CDR2 FQGNSA. Trimming stripped 8 bases from V and 4 bases from J, with 15 bases between. DNA for the CDR3: TGTGCCAGCGGGCAGGGGAGTGGAGGGGCCAACGTCCTGACTTTC. It yields the protein CASGQGSGGANVLTF. The variable domain in full, completed from reference TRBV7-2 and TRBJ2-6, reads GAGVSQSPSNKVTEKGKDVELRCDPISGHTALYWYRQSLGQGLEFLIYFQGNSAPDKSGLPSDRFSAERTGGSVSTLTIQRTQQEDSAVYLCASGQGSGGANVLTFGAGSRLTVL.

This clone was observed once. The V call is TRBV5-1, the J call TRBJ1-4; D perhaps matches TRBD1 (6 bases). Germline assignment: CDR1 SGHRS and CDR2 YFSETQ. Trimming shortened V by 1 base and J by 8 bases, and 15 bases separated the two germline ends. This CDR3 has 15 amino acids. CDR3 amino acids: CASSLYGGSEEKLFF. The CDR3 nucleotides read TGCGCCAGCAGCTTGTATGGGGGCTCGGAAGAAAAACTGTTTTTT.

The chain combines TRBV6-2 or TRBV6-3 with TRBJ2-2; D unresolved. The germline V gene has CDR1 MNHEY and CDR2 SVGEGT. With 5 bases removed from V and 3 bases from J, the gap between germline ends came to 4 bases. This CDR3 spans 12 amino acids. This CDR3 reads CASSNHTGELFF. Here the CDR3 DNA reads TGTGCCAGCAGTAACCACACCGGGGAGCTGTTTTTT.

Worth noting for this clone: Other DNA sequences in this sample translate to the same CDR3. The V call is TRBV10-3, the J call TRBJ1-2; weak D call: TRBD1 (5 bases). V gave up 3 bases and J gave up 8 bases, with 7 bases separating them. CDR1 and CDR2 (germline): ENHRY, SYGVKD. This CDR3 spans 11 amino acids. This CDR3 is CAISDGDGYTF. DNA of the CDR3: TGTGCCATCAGTGATGGGGACGGCTACACCTTC.

The V gene is TRBV18, the J gene TRBJ1-1; the match to TRBD1 covers 10 bases. The ends lost 6 bases at V and 3 bases at J; junction bases unmatched: 4. Germline CDR1 is KGHSH and CDR2 is LQKENI. CDR3 length: 14 amino acids. The CDR3 DNA reads TGTGCCAGCTCCCGCGACAGGGGGCACACTGAAGCTTTCTTT. Protein sequence: CASSRDRGHTEAFF.

This clone has a single count. The J gene is TRBJ2-3, the V gene TRBV19; D unresolved. This CDR3 contains 16 residues. V was pared by 3 bases and J by 2 bases, with 15 bases between. Germline loops: CDR1 LNHDA, CDR2 SQIVND (reference sequence). The CDR3 sequence is CASSMWGNTNTDTQYF. The CDR3 nucleotides read TGTGCCAGTAGTATGTGGGGTAACACAAACACAGATACGCAGTATTTT.

This chain uses TRBV20-1 with TRBJ1-6; a weak D match, TRBD1 (6 bases). V was cut by 3 bases and J by 8 bases, with 14 bases left in between. The CDR3 totals 14 residues. The germline gives CDR1 DFQATT, CDR2 SNEGSKA (reference sequence). CDR3 sequence reads: CSASLGQGDSPLHF. The CDR3 DNA sequence: TGCAGTGCTAGTTTGGGACAAGGGGATTCACCCCTCCACTTT.

This chain links TRBV7-9 with TRBJ2-6; D gene ambiguous. The CDR3 spans 16 residues. Trimming took off 1 base at V and 0 bases at J, with 7 bases between the two ends. Germline CDR1 and CDR2: SEHNR and FQNEAQ (reference sequence). CDR3 sequence: CASSLGGISGANVLTF. CDR3 nucleotides: TGTGCCAGCAGCTTAGGGGGTATCTCTGGGGCCAACGTCCTGACTTTC. The full variable domain, in which reference TRBV7-9 and TRBJ2-6 provide the parts outside the CDR3, is DTGVSQNPRHKITKRGQNVTFRCDPISEHNRLYWYRQTLGQGPEFLTYFQNEAQLEKSRLLSDRFSAERPKGSFSTLEIQRTEQGDSAMYLCASSLGGISGANVLTFGAGSRLTVL.

This sequence joins TRBV12-3 or TRBV12-4 and TRBJ2-7, with D perhaps assigned TRBD1 or TRBD2 (6 bases each). This CDR3 has 12 residues. The V end was cut by 3 bases, the J end by 12 bases, with 15 bases between. DNA for the CDR3: TGTGCCAGCAGTTTGGGGGGCTCCGTTTGGTACTTC. Translated, it gives CASSLGGSVWYF.

The chain links TRBV6-5 to TRBJ2-5; 7 nucleotides line up with TRBD1. V was clipped by 6 bases and J by 3 bases; unmatched bases: 4. This CDR3 has 13 amino acids. The V gene's germline CDR1 is MNHEY and CDR2 SVGAGI. The CDR3: CASRPGQKETQYF. Here the CDR3 DNA reads TGTGCCAGCAGACCGGGACAGAAAGAGACCCAGTACTTC.

The chain links TRBV5-4 to TRBJ1-2; TRBD1 matches 8 bases. The CDR3 runs 14 residues. Trimming took 2 bases from V and 6 from J; bases not matched to a gene: 6. Germline CDR1 reads SGHNT; CDR2 reads YYREEE (reference sequence). The CDR3 loop is CASSFGRGQDGYTF. The CDR3 nucleotides read TGTGCCAGCAGCTTCGGCAGGGGGCAGGATGGCTACACCTTC.

This clone has more than one count but fewer than ten. CDR3 amino acids: CASSLQGRNGYTF. CDR3 sequence (DNA): TGTGCCAGCAGCTTGCAAGGGAGGAATGGCTACACCTTC. The chain carries TRBV5-4 and TRBJ1-2; D gene unclear. The CDR3 has 13 residues. CDR1 is SGHNT, CDR2 YYREEE, per germline (reference sequence). V lost 1 base and J lost 6, with 10 bases in between.

The CDR3 coding sequence is TGTGCCAGCAGCCCGCCGCCCGCCGAGGGAGGTACGCAGTATTTT. Amino acid sequence: CASSPPPAEGGTQYF. The J gene is TRBJ2-3, the V gene TRBV3-1 (or the pseudogene TRBV3-2), with a possible D match to TRBD2 (6 bases). V lost 4 bases to trimming and J lost 8 bases, with 19 bases between them. Per the germline V gene, CDR1 is LGHDT and CDR2 is YNNKEL (reference sequence). The CDR3 is 15 residues long.

This rearrangement joins TRBV7-9 to TRBJ2-2; D remains ambiguous. The V and J ends lost 6 bases and 4 bases respectively, with 15 bases between them. The CDR3 covers 15 residues. Germline V gene sequence: CDR1 SEHNR, CDR2 FQNEAQ (reference sequence). CDR3 sequence: CASRVSPLATGELFF. The CDR3 DNA reads TGTGCCAGCAGGGTTTCTCCGTTAGCCACCGGGGAGCTGTTTTTT.

V gene TRBV28 combines with J gene TRBJ2-7, with 9 positions matching TRBD2. The CDR3 loop spans 13 amino acids. The J segment lost 5 bases and the V segment lost 6 bases, leaving 5 bases of the junction unmatched. The germline V gene encodes CDR1 MDHEN and CDR2 SYDVKM. CDR3 amino acids: CASRETSGHEQYF. The CDR3, as DNA: TGTGCCAGCAGGGAGACTAGCGGCCACGAGCAGTACTTC.

As DNA, the CDR3 is TGCGCCAGCAGCTACGACACTCCTAACTATGGCTACACCTTC. Translated, it gives CASSYDTPNYGYTF. This chain connects TRBV5-1 to TRBJ1-2; unclear D gene. Germline CDR1 is SGHRS and CDR2 is YFSETQ. The CDR3 loop spans 14 amino acids. Between the trimmed V and J ends, which lost 3 bases and 0 bases, there was a span of 9 bases.

This clone is a singleton in its sample. The DNA of the CDR3 is TGTGCCAGCAGTTTTTCAGCGGGAGGGGGCTCCTACGAGCAGTACTTC. As protein: CASSFSAGGGSYEQYF. The rearrangement uses TRBV28 and TRBJ2-7; TRBD2 aligns across 10 bases. From germline, CDR1 is MDHEN and CDR2 SYDVKM. The V segment lost 3 bases and the J segment 0 bases; nucleotides outside the gene matches: 5. CDR3 size: 16 residues. Combining the CDR3 with reference TRBV28 and TRBJ2-7 gives the whole variable domain DVKVTQSSRYLVKRTGEKVFLECVQDMDHENMFWYRQDPGLGLRLIYFSYDVKMKEKGDIPEGYSVSREKKERFSLILESASTNQTSMYLCASSFSAGGGSYEQYFGPGTRLTVT.

This clone has just one count. The sample has other DNA sequences that encode this CDR3 too. The chain combines TRBV18 with TRBJ2-5; no definite D call. V dropped 2 bases and J dropped 2 bases, with 6 bases sitting between them. Germline CDR1 and CDR2: KGHSH and LQKENI. The CDR3 sequence is 13 residues long. CDR3 in amino acids: CASSPGLQETQYF. The CDR3 DNA is TGTGCCAGCTCACCAGGGTTACAAGAGACCCAGTACTTC.

Only a few counts were recorded for this clone. This sequence joins TRBV5-1 and TRBJ1-1, with D perhaps matching TRBD1 (6 bases). Trimming cost V 4 bases and J 2 bases, with 12 bases left between them. Germline V gene lookup returns CDR1 SGHRS and CDR2 YFSETQ. This CDR3 comprises 14 residues. CDR3: CASSHGGANTEAFF. CDR3 coding DNA: TGCGCCAGCAGCCACGGGGGGGCTAACACTGAAGCTTTCTTT. Drawing the rest from reference TRBV5-1 and TRBJ1-1, the complete variable domain is KAGVTQTPRYLIKTRGQQVTLSCSPISGHRSVSWYQQTPGQGLQFLFEYFSETQRNKGNFPGRFSGRQFSNSRSEMNVSTLELGDSALYLCASSHGGANTEAFFGQGTRLTVV.

A single count supports this clone. The chain combines TRBV4-1 with TRBJ2-7; TRBD1 aligns across 9 bases. The V gene's germline CDR1 is MGHRA and CDR2 YSYEKL. The length of the CDR3 is 16 residues. Unmatched junction bases numbered 5, after V lost 1 base and J lost 1 base. DNA for the CDR3: TGCGCCAGCAGCCAAGGGAGGACAGGGGTATCCTACGAGCAGTACTTC. Its translation: CASSQGRTGVSYEQYF.

The chain is built from TRBV10-3 and TRBJ2-3; TRBD2 is a possible D gene (5 bases). The germline V gene has CDR1 ENHRY and CDR2 SYGVKD. The CDR3 is 15 amino acids. Trimming removed 7 bases at V and 0 bases at J, with 14 bases between. CDR3 sequence: CAITPGSASTDTQYF. The CDR3 coding sequence is TGTGCCATCACCCCTGGGAGCGCTAGCACAGATACGCAGTATTTT.

The gene calls are TRBV7-9 and TRBJ1-1; D gene ambiguous. The CDR3 length is 13 residues. The germline V and J ends were trimmed by 5 bases and 6 bases, with 13 bases remaining between them. Germline V gives CDR1 SEHNR, CDR2 FQNEAQ (reference sequence). The CDR3, as DNA: TGTGCCAGCAGCCCCGCAGTAAACGCTGAAGCTTTCTTT. Its protein is CASSPAVNAEAFF.

This clone was observed once. This sequence joins TRBV24-1 and TRBJ2-3; D possibly matches TRBD1 or TRBD2 (6 bases each). CDR1 is KGHDR, CDR2 SFDVKD, per germline. This CDR3 comprises 12 residues. V dropped 12 bases and J dropped 3 bases, with 12 bases sitting between them. Here the CDR3 reads CAPPGATDTQYF. The CDR3 coding sequence is TGTGCCCCGCCGGGGGCGACAGATACGCAGTATTTT.

The chain is built from TRBV5-1 and TRBJ2-1; 12 bases fit TRBD2. The CDR3 extends over 15 amino acids. Per germline, CDR1 SGHRS and CDR2 YFSETQ. After removal of 1 base from V and 7 bases from J, the junction contained 3 bases not matched to a gene. The CDR3 DNA reads TGCGCCAGCAGCTTGAGCACTAGCGGGGGGAATGAGCAGTTCTTC. Translation gives CASSLSTSGGNEQFF. The full variable domain, in which reference TRBV5-1 and TRBJ2-1 provide the parts outside the CDR3, is KAGVTQTPRYLIKTRGQQVTLSCSPISGHRSVSWYQQTPGQGLQFLFEYFSETQRNKGNFPGRFSGRQFSNSRSEMNVSTLELGDSALYLCASSLSTSGGNEQFFGPGTRLTVL.

This chain joins TRBV3-1 (or the pseudogene TRBV3-2) and TRBJ1-2; 11 nucleotides align to TRBD1. CDR3 length equals 14 residues. Per germline, CDR1 LGHDT and CDR2 YNNKEL (reference sequence). Unmatched junction bases numbered 5, after V lost 4 bases and J lost 7 bases. The CDR3 loop reads CASSRLDRGRGYTF. The CDR3 DNA reads as TGTGCCAGCAGCCGTCTGGACAGGGGGCGTGGCTACACCTTC.

The chain carries TRBV28 and TRBJ2-7; 8 nucleotides agree with TRBD1. Germline CDR1 reads MDHEN; CDR2 reads SYDVKM. The V segment lost 8 bases and the J segment 6 bases; nucleotides outside the gene matches: 3. This CDR3 is 11 amino acids long. The DNA for the CDR3 is TGTGCCAGCGCAACAGGGGGCGAGCAGTACTTC. Translation gives CASATGGEQYF.